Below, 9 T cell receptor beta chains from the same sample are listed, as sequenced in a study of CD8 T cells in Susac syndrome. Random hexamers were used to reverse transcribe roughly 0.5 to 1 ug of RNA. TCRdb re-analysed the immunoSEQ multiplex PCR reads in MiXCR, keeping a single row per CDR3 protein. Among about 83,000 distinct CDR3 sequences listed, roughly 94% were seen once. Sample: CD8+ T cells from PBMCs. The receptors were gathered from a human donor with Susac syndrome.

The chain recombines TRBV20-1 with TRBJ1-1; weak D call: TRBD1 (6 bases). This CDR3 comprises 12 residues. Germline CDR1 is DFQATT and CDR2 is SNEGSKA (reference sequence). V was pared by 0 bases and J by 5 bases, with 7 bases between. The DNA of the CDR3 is TGCAGTGCTAGAGAACAGGGAACTGAAGCTTTCTTT. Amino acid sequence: CSAREQGTEAFF.

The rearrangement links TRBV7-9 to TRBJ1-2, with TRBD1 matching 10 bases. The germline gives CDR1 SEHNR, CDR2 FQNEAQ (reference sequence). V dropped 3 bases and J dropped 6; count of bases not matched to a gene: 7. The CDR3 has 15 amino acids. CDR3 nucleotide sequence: TGTGCCAGCAGCTTCTTCGGGACAGGGGACGATGGCTACACCTTC. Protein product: CASSFFGTGDDGYTF.

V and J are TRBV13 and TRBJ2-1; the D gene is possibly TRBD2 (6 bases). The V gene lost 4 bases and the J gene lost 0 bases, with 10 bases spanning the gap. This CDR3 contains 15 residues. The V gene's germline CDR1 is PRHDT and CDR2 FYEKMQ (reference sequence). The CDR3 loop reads CASSSGTPSYNEQFF. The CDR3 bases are TGTGCCAGCAGCTCCGGGACTCCCTCCTACAATGAGCAGTTCTTC.

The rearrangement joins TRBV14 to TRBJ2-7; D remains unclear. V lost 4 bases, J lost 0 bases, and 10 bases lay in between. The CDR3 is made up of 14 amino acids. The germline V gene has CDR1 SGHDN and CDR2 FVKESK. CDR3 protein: CASSPRLGSYEQYF. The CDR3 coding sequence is TGTGCCAGCAGCCCGAGACTGGGCTCCTACGAGCAGTACTTC.

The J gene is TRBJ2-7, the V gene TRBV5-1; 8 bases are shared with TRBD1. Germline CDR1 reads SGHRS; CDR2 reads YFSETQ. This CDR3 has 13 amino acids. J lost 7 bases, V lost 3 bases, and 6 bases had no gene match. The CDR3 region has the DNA TGCGCCAGCAGCTCTGACAGGGGTGGAGAGCAGTACTTC. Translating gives CASSSDRGGEQYF.

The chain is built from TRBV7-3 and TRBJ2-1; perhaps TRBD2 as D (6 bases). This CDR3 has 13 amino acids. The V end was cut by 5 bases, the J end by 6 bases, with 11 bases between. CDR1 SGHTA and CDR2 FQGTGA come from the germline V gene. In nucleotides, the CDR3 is TGTGCCAGCAGCCCCTCGACTAGCAATGAGCAGTTCTTC. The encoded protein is CASSPSTSNEQFF. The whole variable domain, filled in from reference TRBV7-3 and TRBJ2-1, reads GAGVSQTPSNKVTEKGKYVELRCDPISGHTALYWYRQSLGQGPEFLIYFQGTGAADDSGLPNDRFFAVRPEGSVSTLKIQRTERGDSAVYLCASSPSTSNEQFFGPGTRLTVL.

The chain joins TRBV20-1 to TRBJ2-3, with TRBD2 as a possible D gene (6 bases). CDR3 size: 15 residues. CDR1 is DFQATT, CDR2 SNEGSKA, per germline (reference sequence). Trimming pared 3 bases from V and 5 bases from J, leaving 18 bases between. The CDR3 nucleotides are TGCAGTGCTAGGACCTACCGGGAGCCACGAGATACGCAGTATTTT. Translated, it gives CSARTYREPRDTQYF.

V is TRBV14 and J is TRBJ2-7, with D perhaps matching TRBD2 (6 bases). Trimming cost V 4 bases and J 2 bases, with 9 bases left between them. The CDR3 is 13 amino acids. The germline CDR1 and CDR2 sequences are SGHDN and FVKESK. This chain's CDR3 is CASSRGAPYEQYF. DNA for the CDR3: TGTGCCAGCAGCCGCGGGGCACCCTACGAGCAGTACTTC.

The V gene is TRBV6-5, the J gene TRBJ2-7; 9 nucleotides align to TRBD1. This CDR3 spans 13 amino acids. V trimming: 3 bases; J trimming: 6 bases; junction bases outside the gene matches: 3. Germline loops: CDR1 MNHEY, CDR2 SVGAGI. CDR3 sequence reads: CASSYTGGAEQYF. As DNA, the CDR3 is TGTGCCAGCAGTTATACAGGGGGCGCCGAGCAGTACTTC.